A selection of T cell receptor beta chains follows, all from one sample in a study of blood T cell repertoires in COVID-19. This table comes from immunoSEQ multiplex PCR, and its TCRdb copy is limited to in-frame clones, with some not included. This table has about 190,000 clones, roughly 73% appearing once. The sequenced sample was peripheral blood. The receptors come from a woman of 80 years or more with active or convalescent COVID-19. CDR3s include the opening cysteine and the closing phenylalanine or tryptophan. Fields, in order: CDR3 protein, CDR3 DNA, D gene, V gene, J gene, clone size. A D gene is named only where the DNA matches it firmly. A row's size may be missing; if present it is once, few, many or a size class.

CDR3: CARVRDRVPFYDGYTF; DNA: TGCGCCAGGGTCCGGGACAGGGTCCCATTCTATGATGGCTACACCTTC; D: TRBD1; V: TRBV5-1; J: TRBJ1-2; size: once
CDR3: CASSPGQDFYEQYF; DNA: TGTGCCAGCTCCCCGGGACAGGACTTCTACGAGCAGTACTTC; D: TRBD1; V: TRBV18; J: TRBJ2-7; size: few
CDR3: CASSQDWRGLGGPLHF; DNA: TGTGCCAGCAGCCAAGATTGGCGGGGTTTGGGGGGGCCCCTCCACTTT; D: .; V: TRBV4-2; J: TRBJ1-6; size: .
CDR3: CATSRAGGGGPDTQYF; DNA: TGTGCCACCAGCAGAGCCGGCGGGGGGGGTCCAGATACGCAGTATTTT; D: TRBD2; V: TRBV15; J: TRBJ2-3; size: .
CDR3: CASSPRERAQETQYF; DNA: TGTGCCAGCTCACCACGAGAAAGAGCTCAAGAGACCCAGTACTTC; D: .; V: TRBV18; J: TRBJ2-5; size: .
CDR3: CASSRTGLNTQYF; DNA: TGTGCCAGTAGTCGGACAGGGCTAAATACGCAGTATTTT; D: TRBD1; V: TRBV19; J: TRBJ2-3; size: .
CDR3: CASSFGRGQGYTF; DNA: TGTGCCAGCAGTTTTGGCAGGGGGCAAGGCTACACCTTC; D: TRBD1; V: TRBV28; J: TRBJ1-2; size: .
CDR3: CSASISGASTDTQYF; DNA: TGCAGTGCTAGTATAAGCGGGGCTAGCACAGATACGCAGTATTTT; D: TRBD2; V: TRBV20-1; J: TRBJ2-3; size: .
CDR3: CASSTAGGTNEQFF; DNA: TGTGCCAGCAGTACGGCGGGGGGGACCAATGAGCAGTTCTTC; D: TRBD2; V: TRBV5-6; J: TRBJ2-1; size: .
CDR3: CASSSLSVTPRAFF; DNA: TGTGCCAGCAGCTCCCTAAGCGTGACCCCCCGTGCTTTCTTT; D: .; V: TRBV7-9; J: TRBJ1-1; size: .
CDR3: CASSISGGPLLAKNIQYF; DNA: TGTGCCAGTAGTATTAGCGGGGGTCCCCTATTAGCCAAAAACATTCAGTACTTC; D: TRBD2; V: TRBV19; J: TRBJ2-4; size: .
CDR3: CASSLRPGLNNEQFF; DNA: TGTGCCAGCAGCTTACGCCCAGGACTAAACAATGAGCAGTTCTTC; D: .; V: TRBV11-2; J: TRBJ2-1; size: .
CDR3: CASSRTTPGELFF; DNA: TGTGCCAGCAGCCGAACTACGCCCGGGGAGCTGTTTTTT; D: .; V: TRBV7-9; J: TRBJ2-2; size: .
CDR3: CAISAGAGDRSPLHF; DNA: TGTGCCATCAGTGCCGGGGCAGGGGATCGTTCACCCCTCCACTTT; D: .; V: TRBV10-3; J: TRBJ1-6; size: .
CDR3: CASSSGLAGLQETQYF; DNA: TGCGCCAGCAGCTCGGGACTAGCGGGACTCCAAGAGACCCAGTACTTC; D: TRBD2; V: TRBV5-1; J: TRBJ2-5; size: few
CDR3: CASRTVLSKKLFF; DNA: TGTGCCAGCAGGACAGTACTGTCTAAAAAACTGTTTTTT; D: .; V: TRBV12-3/TRBV12-4; J: TRBJ1-4; size: .
CDR3: CAISERGTTEAFF; DNA: TGTGCCATCAGTGAAAGGGGTACCACTGAAGCTTTCTTT; D: .; V: TRBV10-3; J: TRBJ1-1; size: few
CDR3: CASSVRQVSYGYTF; DNA: TGTGCCAGCAGTGTGAGGCAAGTAAGCTATGGCTACACCTTC; D: .; V: TRBV2; J: TRBJ1-2; size: .
CDR3: CASSPATGTSGGTDTQYF; DNA: TGTGCCAGCTCACCAGCAACCGGGACTAGCGGGGGCACAGATACGCAGTATTTT; D: TRBD2; V: TRBV18; J: TRBJ2-3; size: .
CDR3: CASSSGLAGASNGETQYF; DNA: TGCGCCAGCAGCTCGGGACTAGCGGGGGCCTCAAATGGGGAGACCCAGTACTTC; D: TRBD2; V: TRBV5-1; J: TRBJ2-5; size: .
CDR3: CSASLGQSNQPQHF; DNA: TGCAGTGCTAGTCTAGGACAGAGCAATCAGCCCCAGCATTTT; D: .; V: TRBV20-1; J: TRBJ1-5; size: .
CDR3: CASGSQGARNTEAFF; DNA: TGTGCTAGTGGTTCCCAGGGGGCGCGGAACACTGAAGCTTTCTTT; D: TRBD1; V: TRBV12-5; J: TRBJ1-1; size: .
CDR3: CASSDRGTGGYTF; DNA: TGTGCCAGCAGTGATAGGGGCACGGGTGGCTACACCTTC; D: .; V: TRBV6-1; J: TRBJ1-2; size: .
CDR3: CSASFGTGILPPNFGSPLHF; DNA: TGCAGTGCTAGTTTCGGGACAGGGATCCTCCCCCCAAATTTTGGGTCACCCCTCCACTTT; D: TRBD1; V: TRBV20-1; J: TRBJ1-6; size: few
CDR3: CASSLRTGNTEAFF; DNA: TGTGCCAGCAGTCTCCGGACGGGAAACACTGAAGCTTTCTTT; D: .; V: TRBV6-5; J: TRBJ1-1; size: .
CDR3: CASSLEAGAAGETQYF; DNA: TGTGCCAGCAGCTTGGAAGCGGGGGCCGCGGGAGAGACCCAGTACTTC; D: TRBD2; V: TRBV5-4; J: TRBJ2-5; size: .
CDR3: CASSQGPQGQLYEQYF; DNA: TGCGCCAGCAGCCAAGGGCCACAGGGACAACTCTACGAGCAGTACTTC; D: .; V: TRBV4-1; J: TRBJ2-7; size: .
CDR3: CASSLFMSGVGGETQYF; DNA: TGCGCCAGCAGCTTGTTTATGTCCGGGGTAGGAGGAGAGACCCAGTACTTC; D: .; V: TRBV5-1; J: TRBJ2-5; size: .
CDR3: CASSLLGTDTQYF; DNA: TGTGCCAGCAGTTTGCTAGGCACAGATACGCAGTATTTT; D: .; V: TRBV27; J: TRBJ2-3; size: .
CDR3: CASSLVWGGSTDTQYF; DNA: TGTGCCAGCAGCTTGGTTTGGGGGGGCAGCACAGATACGCAGTATTTT; D: .; V: TRBV5-6; J: TRBJ2-3; size: few
CDR3: CASSLQLKGNTIYF; DNA: TGTGCCAGCAGTTTACAGCTCAAGGGAAACACCATATATTTT; D: .; V: TRBV6-5; J: TRBJ1-3; size: .
CDR3: CAIGGQYTEAFF; DNA: TGTGCCATCGGGGGACAGTACACTGAAGCTTTCTTT; D: TRBD1; V: TRBV10-3; J: TRBJ1-1; size: once
CDR3: CASSSPGHPEVYEQYF; DNA: TGTGCCAGCAGTTCACCGGGACACCCAGAAGTCTACGAGCAGTACTTC; D: .; V: TRBV28; J: TRBJ2-7; size: .
CDR3: CASSQDWAGTNYGYTF; DNA: TGCGCCAGCAGCCAAGATTGGGCAGGGACTAACTATGGCTACACCTTC; D: .; V: TRBV4-3; J: TRBJ1-2; size: .
CDR3: CASSPRLAGGYEQYF; DNA: TGTGCCAGTAGTCCCAGACTAGCGGGGGGCTACGAGCAGTACTTC; D: TRBD2; V: TRBV19; J: TRBJ2-7; size: .
CDR3: CASNGGTFF; DNA: TGTGCCTCCAACGGGGGAACTTTCTTT; D: .; V: TRBV2; J: TRBJ1-1; size: .
CDR3: CASSPPAGETQYF; DNA: TGTGCCAGCAGTCCCCCCGCGGGGGAGACCCAGTACTTC; D: .; V: TRBV12-3/TRBV12-4; J: TRBJ2-5; size: .
CDR3: CASSSLGQDYEQYF; DNA: TGTGCCAGCAGCTCCTTGGGACAGGATTACGAGCAGTACTTC; D: TRBD1; V: TRBV7-6; J: TRBJ2-7; size: .
CDR3: CSVDAANRGGRGQFF; DNA: TGCAGCGTTGATGCAGCTAATAGGGGGGGGCGTGGGCAGTTCTTC; D: .; V: TRBV29-1; J: TRBJ2-1; size: .
CDR3: CASNPPGQGLTTNEKLFF; DNA: TGTGCCAGCAACCCTCCGGGACAGGGGCTCACAACTAATGAAAAACTGTTTTTT; D: TRBD1; V: TRBV27; J: TRBJ1-4; size: .
CDR3: CASSRQGAGQPQHF; DNA: TGTGCCAGCAGTAGACAGGGGGCAGGACAGCCCCAGCATTTT; D: TRBD1; V: TRBV2; J: TRBJ1-5; size: .
CDR3: CASSDRGGTDTQYF; DNA: TGTGCCAGCAGCGACAGGGGGGGCACAGATACGCAGTATTTT; D: TRBD1; V: TRBV6-5; J: TRBJ2-3; size: .
CDR3: CASSLVGVSGGYEQYF; DNA: TGCGCCAGCAGCTTGGTTGGGGTTAGCGGGGGATACGAGCAGTACTTC; D: TRBD2; V: TRBV5-1; J: TRBJ2-7; size: .
CDR3: CASSPGQYEQYF; DNA: TGCGCCAGCAGTCCGGGACAGTACGAGCAGTACTTC; D: TRBD1; V: TRBV10-2; J: TRBJ2-7; size: .
CDR3: CASSPPGQGPEAFF; DNA: TGTGCCAGCTCACCACCGGGACAGGGTCCTGAAGCTTTCTTT; D: TRBD1; V: TRBV18; J: TRBJ1-1; size: .
CDR3: CASSDIGRYGYTF; DNA: TGTGCCAGCAGTGATATTGGGAGATATGGCTACACCTTC; D: .; V: TRBV2; J: TRBJ1-2; size: .
CDR3: CASSPRINRDRGGYTF; DNA: TGTGCCAGCAGTCCCCGGATAAATAGGGACAGGGGCGGCTACACCTTC; D: TRBD1; V: TRBV27; J: TRBJ1-2; size: .
CDR3: CASGPGLAGNTGELFF; DNA: TGTGCTAGTGGTCCGGGACTAGCGGGGAACACCGGGGAGCTGTTTTTT; D: TRBD2; V: TRBV12-5; J: TRBJ2-2; size: .
CDR3: CASSLVVNTEAFF; DNA: TGTGCCAGCAGTTTGGTAGTTAACACTGAAGCTTTCTTT; D: .; V: TRBV12-3/TRBV12-4; J: TRBJ1-1; size: once
CDR3: CASSPNGGAVGYGYTF; DNA: TGTGCCAGCAGCCCCAACGGTGGGGCGGTAGGCTATGGCTACACCTTC; D: .; V: TRBV5-6; J: TRBJ1-2; size: .